Reported below is one T cell receptor beta chain. Sequenced by immunoSEQ multiplex PCR; TCRdb stores in-frame clones only, minus some. The sample includes some 170,000 clones, about 88% of them seen just once. The data are from a study of cytomegalovirus exposure and HLA in healthy donors. Deletions cut 5 bases from V and 5 bases from J, with 15 bases between. Germline CDR1 and CDR2: MGHRA and YSYEKL. This CDR3 is 15 amino acids long. The sequencing sample was made of PBMCs. This receptor was taken from a woman aged 18 to 35 in good health and CMV-seronegative. V gene TRBV4-1 combines with J gene TRBJ1-4, with a tentative D call TRBD1 (6 bases). The CDR3 coding sequence is TGCGCCAGCAGCTCAGAGGACAGACGGAATGAAAAACTGTTTTTT. Its translation is CASSSEDRRNEKLFF.